The rows below give T cell receptor beta chains drawn from one sample of a study of T cells in Graves' hyperthyroidism and ophthalmopathy. Using its own MiXCR run on the multiplex PCR reads, TCRdb lists one record per CDR3 protein. Among some 360,000 distinct CDR3 sequences listed, about a sixth were seen once. What was sequenced was blood. The receptor source for this set is a woman between 40 and 50 years old with Graves' ophthalmopathy. Each CDR3 is given with its conserved first and last residue. The D gene is left open where the match is weak. Rows may omit the clone size; those that give it use once, few, many or a size class.

CDR3aa: CSARGGVEQYF; CDR3nt: TGCAGTGCTCGCGGGGGGGTCGAGCAGTACTTC; abundance: many; j_gene: TRBJ2-7; d_gene: TRBD2; v_gene: TRBV20-1
CDR3aa: CASRELAGAVWQYF; CDR3nt: TGTGCCAGCAGAGAACTAGCGGGGGCGGTCTGGCAGTACTTC; abundance: NA; j_gene: TRBJ2-7; d_gene: TRBD2; v_gene: TRBV6-1
CDR3aa: CASSYSIGGGSGANVLTF; CDR3nt: TGTGCCAGCAGTTACTCGATCGGCGGGGGCTCTGGGGCCAACGTCCTGACTTTC; abundance: many; j_gene: TRBJ2-6; d_gene: TRBD2; v_gene: TRBV6-2/TRBV6-3
CDR3aa: CASSLRSEGEETQYF; CDR3nt: TGTGCCAGCAGTTTACGTTCGGAGGGCGAAGAGACCCAGTACTTC; abundance: many; j_gene: TRBJ2-5; d_gene: NA; v_gene: TRBV12-3/TRBV12-4
CDR3aa: CATSDRILAGGLNTQYF; CDR3nt: TGTGCCACCAGTGACCGAATACTAGCGGGAGGGCTGAATACGCAGTATTTT; abundance: many; j_gene: TRBJ2-3; d_gene: TRBD2; v_gene: TRBV24-1
CDR3aa: CASSPRPGSETQYF; CDR3nt: TGCGCCAGCAGCCCGCGGCCGGGTTCGGAGACCCAGTACTTC; abundance: few; j_gene: TRBJ2-5; d_gene: NA; v_gene: TRBV5-1
CDR3aa: CATAKGWDGELFF; CDR3nt: TGTGCCACCGCAAAAGGCTGGGACGGGGAGCTGTTTTTT; abundance: NA; j_gene: TRBJ2-2; d_gene: NA; v_gene: TRBV24-1
CDR3aa: CASSASGAGEQYF; CDR3nt: TGTGCCAGCAGTGCGTCGGGGGCAGGCGAGCAGTACTTC; abundance: many; j_gene: TRBJ2-7; d_gene: NA; v_gene: TRBV6-1
CDR3aa: CASSPLAGGLQTQYF; CDR3nt: TGTGCCAGCAGTCCTTTAGCGGGAGGGCTGCAGACCCAGTACTTC; abundance: many; j_gene: TRBJ2-5; d_gene: TRBD2; v_gene: TRBV28
CDR3aa: CASSRNMDYQNEQYF; CDR3nt: TGTGCCAGCAGCCGAAACATGGACTACCAGAACGAGCAGTACTTC; abundance: many; j_gene: TRBJ2-7; d_gene: NA; v_gene: TRBV6-2/TRBV6-3
CDR3aa: CSASGGVETQYF; CDR3nt: TGCAGTGCCTCAGGGGGCGTAGAGACCCAGTACTTC; abundance: many; j_gene: TRBJ2-5; d_gene: TRBD1; v_gene: TRBV20-1
CDR3aa: CASSLRGGVNTEALF; CDR3nt: TGTGCCAGCAGTCTCAGGGGTGGGGTGAACACTGAAGCTCTCTTT; abundance: many; j_gene: TRBJ1-1; d_gene: NA; v_gene: TRBV11-2
CDR3aa: CASSEAGLLGQYF; CDR3nt: TGTGCCAGCAGTGAAGCCGGCCTGTTGGGGCAGTACTTC; abundance: many; j_gene: TRBJ2-7; d_gene: NA; v_gene: TRBV6-1
CDR3aa: CASNMGGAGTGELFF; CDR3nt: TGTGCCAGCAATATGGGGGGCGCGGGCACCGGGGAGCTGTTTTTT; abundance: many; j_gene: TRBJ2-2; d_gene: NA; v_gene: TRBV12-3/TRBV12-4
CDR3aa: CASSYGVLEQYF; CDR3nt: TGTGCCAGCAGTTACGGGGTCCTTGAGCAGTACTTC; abundance: many; j_gene: TRBJ2-7; d_gene: NA; v_gene: TRBV6-2/TRBV6-3
CDR3aa: CASSYSRDERGASETQYF; CDR3nt: TGTGCCAGCAGTTATTCTCGGGATGAAAGGGGCGCGTCGGAGACCCAGTACTTC; abundance: NA; j_gene: TRBJ2-5; d_gene: NA; v_gene: TRBV6-2/TRBV6-3